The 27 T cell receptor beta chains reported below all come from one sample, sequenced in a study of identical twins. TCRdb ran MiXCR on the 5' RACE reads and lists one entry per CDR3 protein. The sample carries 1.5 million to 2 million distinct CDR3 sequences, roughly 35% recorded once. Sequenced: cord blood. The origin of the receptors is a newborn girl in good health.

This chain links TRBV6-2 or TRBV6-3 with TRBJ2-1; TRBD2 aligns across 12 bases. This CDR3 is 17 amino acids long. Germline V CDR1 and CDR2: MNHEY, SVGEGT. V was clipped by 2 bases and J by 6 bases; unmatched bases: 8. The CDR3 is CASSYRTLAGGPNEQFF. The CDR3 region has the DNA TGTGCCAGCAGTTACAGGACTCTAGCGGGAGGGCCCAATGAGCAGTTCTTC.

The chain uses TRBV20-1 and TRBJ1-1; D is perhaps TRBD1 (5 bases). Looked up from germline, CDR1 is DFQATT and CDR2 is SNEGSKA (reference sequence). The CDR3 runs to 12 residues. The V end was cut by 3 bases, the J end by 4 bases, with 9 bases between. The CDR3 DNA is TGCAGTGCTAGTGGGGCTGGCACTGAAGCTTTCTTT. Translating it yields CSASGAGTEAFF.

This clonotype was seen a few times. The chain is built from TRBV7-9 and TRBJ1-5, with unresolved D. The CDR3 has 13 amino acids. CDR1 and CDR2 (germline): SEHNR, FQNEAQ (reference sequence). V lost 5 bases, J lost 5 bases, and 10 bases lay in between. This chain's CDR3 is CASSQYGHQPQHF. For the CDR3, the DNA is TGTGCCAGCAGCCAGTACGGTCATCAGCCCCAGCATTTT. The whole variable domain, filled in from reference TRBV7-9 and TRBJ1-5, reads DTGVSQNPRHKITKRGQNVTFRCDPISEHNRLYWYRQTLGQGPEFLTYFQNEAQLEKSRLLSDRFSAERPKGSFSTLEIQRTEQGDSAMYLCASSQYGHQPQHFGDGTRLSIL.

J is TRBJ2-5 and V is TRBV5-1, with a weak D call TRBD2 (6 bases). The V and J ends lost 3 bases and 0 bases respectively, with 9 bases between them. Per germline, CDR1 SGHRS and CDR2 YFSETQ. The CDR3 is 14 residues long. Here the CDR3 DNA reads TGCGCCAGCAGCTGGGGGGACCACCAAGAGACCCAGTACTTC. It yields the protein CASSWGDHQETQYF.

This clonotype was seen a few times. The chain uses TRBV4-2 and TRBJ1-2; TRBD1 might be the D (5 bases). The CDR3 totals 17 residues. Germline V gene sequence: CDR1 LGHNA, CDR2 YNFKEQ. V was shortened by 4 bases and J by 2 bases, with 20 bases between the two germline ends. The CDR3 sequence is CASSPQGARYNNYGYTF. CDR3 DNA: TGTGCCAGCAGCCCGCAGGGAGCCAGATACAACAACTATGGCTACACCTTC.

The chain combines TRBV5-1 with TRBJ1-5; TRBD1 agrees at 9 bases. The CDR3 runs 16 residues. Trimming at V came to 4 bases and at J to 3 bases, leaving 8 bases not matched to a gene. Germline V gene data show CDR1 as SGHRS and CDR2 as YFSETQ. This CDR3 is CASSPGTGRYNQPQHF. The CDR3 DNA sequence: TGCGCCAGCAGCCCAGGGACAGGGAGGTACAATCAGCCCCAGCATTTT.

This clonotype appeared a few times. This chain's CDR3 is CASSQEVSGSDPVFF. Written as DNA, the CDR3 is TGCGCCAGCAGCCAAGAGGTCAGCGGAAGCGACCCCGTGTTCTTC. The rearrangement joins TRBV4-1 to TRBJ2-1; D might be TRBD2 (5 bases). Germline-derived CDR1 and CDR2 are MGHRA and YSYEKL. The CDR3 runs to 15 residues. Trimming removed 0 bases from V and 15 bases from J, with 21 bases in between.

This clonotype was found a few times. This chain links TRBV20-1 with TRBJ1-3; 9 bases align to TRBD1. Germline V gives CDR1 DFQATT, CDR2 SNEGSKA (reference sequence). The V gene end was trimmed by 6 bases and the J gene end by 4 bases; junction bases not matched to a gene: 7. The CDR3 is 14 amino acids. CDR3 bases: TGCAGTGCCATACAGGGGGCGACGGGAAACACCATATATTTT. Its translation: CSAIQGATGNTIYF.

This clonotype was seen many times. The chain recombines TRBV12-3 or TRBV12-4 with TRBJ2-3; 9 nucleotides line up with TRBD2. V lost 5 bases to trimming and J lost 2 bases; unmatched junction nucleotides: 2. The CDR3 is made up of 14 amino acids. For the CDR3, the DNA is TGTGCCAGCAGTAGCGGGGGGATCACAGATACGCAGTATTTT. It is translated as CASSSGGITDTQYF.

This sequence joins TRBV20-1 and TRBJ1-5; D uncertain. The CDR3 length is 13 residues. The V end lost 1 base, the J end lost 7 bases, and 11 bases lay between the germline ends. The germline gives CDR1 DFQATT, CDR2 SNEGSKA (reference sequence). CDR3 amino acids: CSARALRGQPQHF. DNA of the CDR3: TGCAGTGCTAGAGCACTCCGCGGGCAGCCCCAGCATTTT.

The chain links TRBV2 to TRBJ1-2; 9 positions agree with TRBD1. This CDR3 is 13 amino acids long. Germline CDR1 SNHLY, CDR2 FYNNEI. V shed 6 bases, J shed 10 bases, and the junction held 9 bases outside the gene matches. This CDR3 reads CASRTGTGSPYTF. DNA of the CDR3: TGTGCCAGCAGGACCGGGACAGGGTCCCCCTACACCTTC.

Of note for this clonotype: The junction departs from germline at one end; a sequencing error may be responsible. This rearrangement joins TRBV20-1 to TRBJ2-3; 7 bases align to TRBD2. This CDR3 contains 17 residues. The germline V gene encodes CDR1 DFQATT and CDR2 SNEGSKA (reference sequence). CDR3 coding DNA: TGCAGTACTAGAGATCCTCTCCCTAGCGGCTCCTGGGATACGCAGTATTTT. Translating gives CSTRDPLPSGSWDTQYF.

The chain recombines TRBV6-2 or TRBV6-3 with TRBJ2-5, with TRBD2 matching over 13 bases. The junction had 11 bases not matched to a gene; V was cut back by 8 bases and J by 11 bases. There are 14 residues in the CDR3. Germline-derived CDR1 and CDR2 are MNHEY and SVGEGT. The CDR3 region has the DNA TGTGCCAGCGCACGGACTAGCGGGAGCTATGAGCAGTACTTC. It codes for CASARTSGSYEQYF.

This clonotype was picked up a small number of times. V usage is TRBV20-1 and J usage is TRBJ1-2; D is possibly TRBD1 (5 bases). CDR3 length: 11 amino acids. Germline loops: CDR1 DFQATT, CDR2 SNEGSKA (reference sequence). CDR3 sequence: CRLDSKGGYTF. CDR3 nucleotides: TGCAGACTAGACAGCAAAGGTGGCTACACCTTC.

The CDR3 nucleotides read TGTGCCAGCAGCCCGCACGACTCCTCGGGCTACACCTTC. Protein sequence: CASSPHDSSGYTF. The chain links TRBV4-2 to TRBJ1-2; D is uncertain. The germline CDR1 and CDR2 sequences are LGHNA and YNFKEQ. CDR3 length equals 13 residues. Trimming removed 4 bases from V and 8 bases from J, with 14 bases in between.

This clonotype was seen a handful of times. CDR3 sequence: CASSRNPYRGPYNEQYF. The CDR3 bases are TGTGCCAGCAGCCGAAACCCTTACAGGGGGCCCTACAATGAGCAGTACTTC. This chain links TRBV4-2 with TRBJ2-1, with 9 bases aligning to TRBD1. The end of the DNA fits TRBJ2-7 better, so the J call may be wrong. The germline V gene encodes CDR1 LGHNA and CDR2 YNFKEQ. This CDR3 comprises 17 residues.

CDR3 amino acids: CASRTDWGNQPQHF. CDR3 DNA sequence: TGTGCCAGCAGGACGGACTGGGGCAATCAGCCCCAGCATTTT. The chain is built from TRBV6-5 and TRBJ1-5, with D unresolved. V gave up 6 bases and J gave up 2 bases, with 11 bases separating them. Germline CDR1 is MNHEY and CDR2 is SVGAGI. The CDR3 runs to 14 residues.

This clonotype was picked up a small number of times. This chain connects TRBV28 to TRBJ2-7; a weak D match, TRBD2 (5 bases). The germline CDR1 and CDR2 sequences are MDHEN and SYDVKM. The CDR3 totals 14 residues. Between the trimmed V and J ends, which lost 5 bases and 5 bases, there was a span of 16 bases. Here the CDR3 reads CASSLGERINEQYF. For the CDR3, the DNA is TGTGCCAGCAGTCTCGGGGAGCGGATTAACGAGCAGTACTTC.

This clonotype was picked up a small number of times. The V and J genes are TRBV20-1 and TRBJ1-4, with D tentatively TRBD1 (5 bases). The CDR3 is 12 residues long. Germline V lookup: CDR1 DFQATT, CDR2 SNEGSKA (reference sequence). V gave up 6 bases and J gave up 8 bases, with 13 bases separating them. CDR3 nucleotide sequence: TGCAGTGCCCCCGACAGAGGGGAAAAACTGTTTTTT. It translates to CSAPDRGEKLFF.

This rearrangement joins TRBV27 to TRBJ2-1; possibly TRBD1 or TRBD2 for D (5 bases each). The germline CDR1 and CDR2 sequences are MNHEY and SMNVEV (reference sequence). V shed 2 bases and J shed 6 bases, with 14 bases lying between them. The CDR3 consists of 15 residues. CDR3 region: CASSLRGAGSNEQFF. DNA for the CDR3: TGTGCCAGCAGTTTAAGAGGGGCGGGTTCCAATGAGCAGTTCTTC.

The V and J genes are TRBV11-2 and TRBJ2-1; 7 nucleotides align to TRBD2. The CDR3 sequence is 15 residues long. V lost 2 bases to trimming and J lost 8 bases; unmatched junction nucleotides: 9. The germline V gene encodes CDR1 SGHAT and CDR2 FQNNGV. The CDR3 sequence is CASSLFYLAVHEQFF. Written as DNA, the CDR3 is TGTGCCAGCAGCTTATTCTATCTAGCGGTGCATGAGCAGTTCTTC. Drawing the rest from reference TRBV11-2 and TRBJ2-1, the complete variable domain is EAGVAQSPRYKIIEKRQSVAFWCNPISGHATLYWYQQILGQGPKLLIQFQNNGVVDDSQLPKDRFSAERLKGVDSTLKIQPAKLEDSAVYLCASSLFYLAVHEQFFGPGTRLTVL.

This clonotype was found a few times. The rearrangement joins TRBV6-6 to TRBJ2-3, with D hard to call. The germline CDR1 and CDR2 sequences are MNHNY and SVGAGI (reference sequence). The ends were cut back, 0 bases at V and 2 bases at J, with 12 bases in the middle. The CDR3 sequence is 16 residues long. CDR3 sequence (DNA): TGTGCCAGCAGTTACTCGATCCGGGCTATCACAGATACGCAGTATTTT. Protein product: CASSYSIRAITDTQYF.

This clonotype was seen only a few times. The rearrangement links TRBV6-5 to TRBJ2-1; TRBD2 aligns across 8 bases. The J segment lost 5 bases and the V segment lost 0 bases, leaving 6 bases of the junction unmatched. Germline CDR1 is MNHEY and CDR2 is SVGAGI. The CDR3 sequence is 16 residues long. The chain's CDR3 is CASSYSKTGGDNEQFF. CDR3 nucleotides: TGTGCCAGCAGTTACTCGAAGACGGGAGGGGACAATGAGCAGTTCTTC.

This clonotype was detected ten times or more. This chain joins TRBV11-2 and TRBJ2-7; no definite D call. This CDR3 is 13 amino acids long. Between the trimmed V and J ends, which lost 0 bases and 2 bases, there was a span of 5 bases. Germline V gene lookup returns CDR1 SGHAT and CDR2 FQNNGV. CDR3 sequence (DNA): TGTGCCAGCAGCTTAGAGTCCCCCTACGAGCAGTACTTC. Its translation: CASSLESPYEQYF.

CDR3 nucleotide sequence: TGTGCCAGCAGCGCGGGGACAGGGCGCTATGGCTACACCTTC. Translation: CASSAGTGRYGYTF. This chain joins TRBV2 and TRBJ1-2; 9 bases align to TRBD1. Per the germline V gene, CDR1 is SNHLY and CDR2 is FYNNEI. This CDR3 has 14 residues. V was clipped by 6 bases and J by 4 bases; unmatched bases: 6.

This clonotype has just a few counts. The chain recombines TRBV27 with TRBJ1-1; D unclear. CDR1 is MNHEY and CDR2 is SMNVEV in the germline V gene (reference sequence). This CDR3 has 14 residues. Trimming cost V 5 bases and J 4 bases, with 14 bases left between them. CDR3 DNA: TGTGCCAGCAGTGCTGGCAGGTCGGGCACTGAAGCTTTCTTT. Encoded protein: CASSAGRSGTEAFF.

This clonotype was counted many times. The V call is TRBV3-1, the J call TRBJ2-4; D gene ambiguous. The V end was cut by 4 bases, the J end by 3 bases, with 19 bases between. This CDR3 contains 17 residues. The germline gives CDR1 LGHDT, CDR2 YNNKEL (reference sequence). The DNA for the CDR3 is TGTGCCAGCAGCCGGGGTCTCCCTGGGCAGCTCAAAAACATTCAGTACTTC. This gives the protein CASSRGLPGQLKNIQYF. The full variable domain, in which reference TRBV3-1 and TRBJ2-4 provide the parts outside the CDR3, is DTAVSQTPKYLVTQMGNDKSIKCEQNLGHDTMYWYKQDSKKFLKIMFSYNNKELIINETVPNRFSPKSPDKAHLNLHINSLELGDSAVYFCASSRGLPGQLKNIQYFGAGTRLSVL.